The present TCR beta chain was sequenced within a study of cytomegalovirus exposure and HLA in healthy donors. About the research overall: In a previous analysis, 120 million or so unique TCR beta sequences were found from 150 million to 200 million T cells. The study's findings and limits: Later work showed greater clonal expansion in HLA-associated TCR beta chains than in equally common others.

On this clone: The antigen is undetermined. The sample holds other DNA sequences that translate to the same CDR3.

Primers included in the PCR were 60 Vbeta and 13 Jbeta primers. Clones were read by immunoSEQ multiplex PCR, and TCRdb kept only the in-frame ones, dropping some. The sample includes 95,000 to 100,000 clones, about 74% seen only once; the top ten take about 1.8%. The sample consisted of PBMCs. This clonotype was obtained from a male donor in good health and CMV-seronegative.

CDR3 region: CASSIGGGGYTF. CDR3 in DNA: TGTGCCAGTAGTATCGGGGGAGGCGGCTACACCTTC. The gene calls are TRBV19 and TRBJ1-2; the D gene is possibly TRBD1 (5 bases). Per the germline V gene, CDR1 is LNHDA and CDR2 is SQIVND (reference sequence). Deletions cut 3 bases from V and 8 bases from J, with 10 bases between. The CDR3 loop spans 12 amino acids.